The next 27 T cell receptor beta chains were all read from a single sample in a study of T cell repertoires in aging, cancer and after chemotherapy. Peripheral blood genomic DNA, not sorted cells or RNA, was the template. TRB rearrangements spanning V, D and J were amplified using mixed TRB-A/B primers. From the multiplex PCR reads, TCRdb called clonotypes with MiXCR, one entry per CDR3 protein. The sample holds about 12,000 distinct CDR3 sequences, just over 30% seen once. Sequenced material: blood. These receptors originate from a human donor in good health. The donor label of this sample is uncertain.

The V and J genes are TRBV20-1 and TRBJ1-2, with TRBD1 as a possible D gene (5 bases). The germline CDR1 and CDR2 sequences are DFQATT and SNEGSKA (reference sequence). V was pared by 6 bases and J by 3 bases, with 17 bases between. This CDR3 is built from 14 residues. CDR3 sequence reads: CSAPGAGKYYGYTF. The CDR3 DNA is TGCAGTGCACCCGGGGCAGGGAAGTACTATGGCTACACCTTC.

The rearrangement uses TRBV6-2 or TRBV6-3 and TRBJ1-2; 9 positions match TRBD1. The V and J ends lost 0 bases and 12 bases, in that order; junction bases with no gene match: 14. This CDR3 contains 16 residues. Germline V CDR1 and CDR2: MNHEY, SVGEGT. The CDR3 here is CASSYSITTGGESHTF. The CDR3 region has the DNA TGTGCCAGCAGTTACTCAATTACGACAGGGGGAGAGAGTCACACCTTC.

The DNA of the CDR3 is TGCAGCGTTGAAAGGGCCCTCTTGGGCACTGAAGCTTTCTTT. It is translated as CSVERALLGTEAFF. The rearrangement joins TRBV29-1 to TRBJ1-1; D is unresolved. Per the germline V gene, CDR1 is SQVTM and CDR2 is ANQGSEA. The CDR3 spans 14 residues. V shed 2 bases and J shed 4 bases, with 14 bases lying between them.

In regard to this clonotype: Germline is not matched at one junction end, which may reflect a read error. The chain uses TRBV14 and TRBJ2-1; 11 positions match TRBD1. Germline V gives CDR1 SGHDN, CDR2 FVKESK. There are 15 residues in the CDR3. This chain's CDR3 is CASSPRTGGYSEQFF. In nucleotides, the CDR3 is TGTGCCAGCAGCCCCCGGACAGGGGGCTACAGTGAGCAGTTCTTC.

This clonotype is medium-sized within its sample. V is TRBV29-1 and J is TRBJ2-7; D is undetermined. The germline V and J ends were trimmed by 5 bases and 0 bases, with 20 bases remaining between them. The CDR3 runs to 16 residues. The germline gives CDR1 SQVTM, CDR2 ANQGSEA. Here the CDR3 reads CSVRGGTLPSSYEQYF. In DNA, the CDR3 is TGCAGCGTTCGTGGCGGAACACTCCCTAGCTCCTACGAGCAGTACTTC.

This clonotype showed up just a few times. V is TRBV12-3 or TRBV12-4 and J is TRBJ1-6; unclear D gene. There are 13 residues in the CDR3. V gave up 3 bases and J gave up 6 bases, with 6 bases separating them. The CDR3 bases are TGTGCCAGCAGTTTGACACTTAATTCACCCCTCCACTTT. Translating gives CASSLTLNSPLHF.

This clonotype showed up just a few times. The genes are TRBV19 and TRBJ1-5; 8 bases align to TRBD1. Germline loops: CDR1 LNHDA, CDR2 SQIVND (reference sequence). This CDR3 comprises 15 residues. V trimming: 6 bases; J trimming: 6 bases; junction bases outside the gene matches: 10. The CDR3 is CASRVILTGAQPQHF. Here the CDR3 DNA reads TGTGCCAGTAGGGTGATTTTGACAGGGGCTCAGCCCCAGCATTTT.

The chain employs TRBV5-4 and TRBJ1-1; the D gene is possibly TRBD1 (6 bases). Trimming took off 4 bases at V and 4 bases at J, with 11 bases between the two ends. The germline V gene has CDR1 SGHNT and CDR2 YYREEE (reference sequence). The CDR3 is 13 residues long. As DNA, the CDR3 is TGTGCCAGCAGCGCCGAAGGGGGCACTGAAGCTTTCTTT. Translated: CASSAEGGTEAFF.

The chain couples TRBV7-2 to TRBJ1-1; D is uncertain. CDR3 length: 15 amino acids. Germline CDR1 SGHTA, CDR2 FQGNSA. V gave up 3 bases and J gave up 0 bases, with 11 bases separating them. CDR3 nucleotide sequence: TGTGCCAGCAGCTTCGCTTTGGTCTTGAACACTGAAGCTTTCTTT. This gives the protein CASSFALVLNTEAFF.

This chain links TRBV12-3 or TRBV12-4 with TRBJ2-1; TRBD2 matches at 7 bases. The CDR3 length is 16 residues. With 6 bases clipped from V and 3 bases from J, the junction kept 11 bases outside the gene matches. CDR3 nucleotide sequence: TGTGCCAGCAGGGGGCTCGGGGGGACTCGCTACAATGAGCAGTTCTTC. The encoded protein is CASRGLGGTRYNEQFF.

The chain employs TRBV5-1 and TRBJ1-1; TRBD1 might be the D (5 bases). The CDR3 has 15 residues. V was cut by 4 bases and J by 2 bases, with 15 bases left in between. Looked up from germline, CDR1 is SGHRS and CDR2 is YFSETQ. As DNA, the CDR3 is TGCGCCAGCAGCCGCGGGCCCGACAGAAACACTGAAGCTTTCTTT. Its protein product is CASSRGPDRNTEAFF.

J is TRBJ1-1 and V is TRBV6-6; 9 bases line up with TRBD1. Looked up from germline, CDR1 is MNHNY and CDR2 is SVGAGI (reference sequence). CDR3 size: 13 residues. V shed 8 bases and J 2 bases; nucleotides not matched to a gene: 3. The CDR3 loop is CASLQGANTEAFF. For the CDR3, the DNA is TGTGCCAGCCTACAGGGGGCAAACACTGAAGCTTTCTTT.

This chain connects TRBV18 to TRBJ2-2; TRBD1 aligns across 9 bases. With 3 bases clipped from V and 0 bases from J, the junction kept 11 bases outside the gene matches. There are 19 residues in the CDR3. Germline loops: CDR1 KGHSH, CDR2 LQKENI. CDR3 sequence reads: CASSPRDRAAFANTGELFF. The CDR3, as DNA: TGTGCCAGCTCACCCCGGGACAGGGCGGCATTCGCGAACACCGGGGAGCTGTTTTTT.

This clonotype came up a few times. The rearrangement links TRBV27 to TRBJ2-7; TRBD2 might be the D (7 bases). This CDR3 is 15 amino acids long. Trimming removed 5 bases from V and 2 bases from J, with 16 bases in between. CDR1 MNHEY and CDR2 SMNVEV come from the germline V gene (reference sequence). Here the CDR3 DNA reads TGTGCCAGCAGTCCAAGGGGGGGAGTAGCCTACGAGCAGTACTTC. It is translated as CASSPRGGVAYEQYF.

The chain joins TRBV6-1 to TRBJ1-2, with TRBD1 identical over 9 bases. CDR1 and CDR2 (germline): MNHNS, SASEGT. The junction had 9 bases not matched to a gene; V was cut back by 7 bases and J by 6 bases. This CDR3 contains 14 residues. DNA for the CDR3: TGTGCCAGCACCAACGACAGGGGGGATGATGGCTACACCTTC. Protein sequence: CASTNDRGDDGYTF.

The CDR3 DNA sequence: TGCAGTTCCCACGCGGTCGGGTGGGAGGAGCAGTTCTTC. This encodes CSSHAVGWEEQFF. The rearrangement uses TRBV20-1 and TRBJ2-1; maybe TRBD2 (5 bases). V lost 8 bases, J lost 10 bases, and 21 bases lay in between. Germline CDR1 and CDR2: DFQATT and SNEGSKA (reference sequence). The CDR3 has 13 residues.

On this clonotype: The junction does not match germline at one end; this may be a read error. The CDR3 DNA sequence: TGTGCCAGTAACCTACGGGGCCGATACAATCAGCACCAGCATTTT. As protein: CASNLRGRYNQHQHF. The rearrangement links TRBV19 to TRBJ1-5; D perhaps matches TRBD1 (5 bases). This CDR3 has 15 residues. The germline gives CDR1 LNHDA, CDR2 SQIVND (reference sequence).

V usage is TRBV11-1 and J usage is TRBJ1-1; D not certain. The CDR3 is made up of 17 amino acids. Trimming took 4 bases from V and 1 from J, leaving 19 bases between them. Germline V lookup: CDR1 SGHAT, CDR2 FQDESV (reference sequence). The CDR3 nucleotides are TGTGCCAGCAGCTCCGTGGCAGGTCTTTGGGCGAACACTGAAGCTTTCTTT. Encoded protein: CASSSVAGLWANTEAFF.

V is TRBV6-1 and J is TRBJ2-7, with D possibly TRBD1 on 6 matching bases. The CDR3 contains 16 residues. The V gene's germline CDR1 is MNHNS and CDR2 SASEGT. Trimming pared 0 bases from V and 6 bases from J, leaving 18 bases between. Written as DNA, the CDR3 is TGTGCCAGCAGTGAAGCTCGGGCCCTCAGGGGCGGCGAGCAGTACTTC. Amino acids: CASSEARALRGGEQYF.

This rearrangement joins TRBV5-1 to TRBJ2-1; the match to TRBD2 covers 9 bases. After removal of 4 bases from V and 2 bases from J, the junction contained 4 bases not matched to a gene. Looked up from germline, CDR1 is SGHRS and CDR2 is YFSETQ. The CDR3 is 15 amino acids. CDR3 region: CASSHSGGAYNEQFF. The CDR3 bases are TGCGCCAGCAGCCATAGCGGGGGTGCCTACAATGAGCAGTTCTTC.

The rearrangement uses TRBV5-6 and TRBJ1-4; D is uncertain. Deletions cut 0 bases from V and 3 bases from J, with 3 bases between. The CDR3 runs to 13 residues. Germline-derived CDR1 and CDR2 are SGHDT and YYEEEE. The CDR3 loop is CASSLGANEKLFF. The CDR3, as DNA: TGTGCCAGCAGCTTGGGAGCTAATGAAAAACTGTTTTTT. Full variable domain (rest looked up from reference TRBV5-6 and TRBJ1-4): DAGVTQSPTHLIKTRGQQVTLRCSPKSGHDTVSWYQQALGQGPQFIFQYYEEEERQRGNFPDRFSGHQFPNYSSELNVNALLLGDSALYLCASSLGANEKLFFGSGTQLSVL.

By share, this clonotype counts as medium-sized. This chain links TRBV15 with TRBJ2-1; D perhaps matches TRBD2 (7 bases). In germline, CDR1 is LNHNV, CDR2 YYDKDF (reference sequence). There are 16 residues in the CDR3. The V end lost 1 base, the J end lost 9 bases, and 19 bases lay between the germline ends. The chain's CDR3 is CATSRGGGGLEGEQFF. CDR3 DNA sequence: TGTGCCACCAGCAGAGGTGGGGGGGGCCTTGAGGGTGAGCAGTTCTTC.

The V gene is TRBV15, the J gene TRBJ2-3; 10 bases agree with TRBD1. The CDR3 is 13 amino acids. J lost 5 bases, V lost 11 bases, and 7 bases had no gene match. Germline lookup yields CDR1 LNHNV and CDR2 YYDKDF (reference sequence). CDR3 sequence: CAARQGAGDTQYF. The CDR3 nucleotides are TGTGCCGCAAGACAGGGGGCGGGAGATACGCAGTATTTT.

Only a few counts were recorded for this clonotype. The gene calls are TRBV19 and TRBJ1-1, with D uncertain. The V gene's germline CDR1 is LNHDA and CDR2 SQIVND (reference sequence). The CDR3 consists of 14 residues. V lost 6 bases, J lost 6 bases, and 17 bases lay in between. CDR3 region: CASSIPVPKAEAFF. Here the CDR3 DNA reads TGTGCCAGTAGCATCCCCGTCCCGAAGGCTGAAGCTTTCTTT.

The chain is built from TRBV5-6 and TRBJ2-4; D may correspond to TRBD1 or TRBD2 (5 bases each). Germline CDR1 and CDR2: SGHDT and YYEEEE. The CDR3 length is 16 residues. The ends were cut back, 4 bases at V and 5 bases at J, with 19 bases in the middle. CDR3 bases: TGTGCCAGCAGCACACGCCCAGGGAGATACGAAAACATTCAGTACTTC. Residues: CASSTRPGRYENIQYF.

The chain has TRBV18 and TRBJ2-1, with 9 nucleotides matching TRBD2. Germline V CDR1 and CDR2: KGHSH, LQKENI. Unmatched junction bases numbered 3, after V lost 0 bases and J lost 3 bases. This CDR3 has 16 residues. In nucleotides, the CDR3 is TGTGCCAGCTCACCACCTGCGGGGGGGAACTACAATGAGCAGTTCTTC. Amino acid sequence: CASSPPAGGNYNEQFF.

This clonotype was detected only a few times. In DNA, the CDR3 is TGCAGTGCTGGGTCCGGGACAGGATTGTCACCCCTCCACTTT. Amino acid sequence: CSAGSGTGLSPLHF. The gene calls are TRBV20-1 and TRBJ1-6; 8 nucleotides agree with TRBD1. V lost 5 bases and J lost 10; bases outside the gene matches: 10. The CDR3 is made up of 14 amino acids. Germline V gene data show CDR1 as DFQATT and CDR2 as SNEGSKA (reference sequence).